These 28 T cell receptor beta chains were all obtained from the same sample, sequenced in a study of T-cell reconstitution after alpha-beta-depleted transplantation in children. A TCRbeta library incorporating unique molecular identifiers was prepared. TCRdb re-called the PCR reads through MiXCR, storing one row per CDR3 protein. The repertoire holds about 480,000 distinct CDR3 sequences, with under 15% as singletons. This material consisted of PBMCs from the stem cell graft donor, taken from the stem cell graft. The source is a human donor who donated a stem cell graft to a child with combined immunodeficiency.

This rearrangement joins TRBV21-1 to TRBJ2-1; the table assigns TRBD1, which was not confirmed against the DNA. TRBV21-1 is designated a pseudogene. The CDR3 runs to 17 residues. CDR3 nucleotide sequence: TGTGCCAGCAGCACCCGACAGGATACGCCGCCATACAATGAGCAGTTCTTC. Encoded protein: CASSTRQDTPPYNEQFF.

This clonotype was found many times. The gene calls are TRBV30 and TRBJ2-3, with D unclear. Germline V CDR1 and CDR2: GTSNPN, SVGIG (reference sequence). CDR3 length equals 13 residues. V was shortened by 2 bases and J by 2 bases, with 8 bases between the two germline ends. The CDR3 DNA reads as TGTGCCTGGAGTAACGAGGTCACAGATACGCAGTATTTT. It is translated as CAWSNEVTDTQYF.

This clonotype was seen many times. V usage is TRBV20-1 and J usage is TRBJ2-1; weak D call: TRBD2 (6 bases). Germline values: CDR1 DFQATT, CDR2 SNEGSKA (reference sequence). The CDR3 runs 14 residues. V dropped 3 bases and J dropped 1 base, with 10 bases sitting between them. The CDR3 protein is CSASGGRSYNEQFF. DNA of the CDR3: TGCAGTGCTAGCGGGGGACGGTCCTACAATGAGCAGTTCTTC.

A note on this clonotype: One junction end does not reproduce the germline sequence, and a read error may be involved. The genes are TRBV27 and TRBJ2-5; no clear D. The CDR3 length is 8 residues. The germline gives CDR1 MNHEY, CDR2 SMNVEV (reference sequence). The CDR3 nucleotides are TGTGCCAGCAGAACCGGGTTCTTC. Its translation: CASRTGFF.

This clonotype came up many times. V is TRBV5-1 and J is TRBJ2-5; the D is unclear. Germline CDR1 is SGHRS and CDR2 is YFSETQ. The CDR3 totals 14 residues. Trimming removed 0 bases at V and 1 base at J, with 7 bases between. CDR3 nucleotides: TGCGCCAGCAGCTTGGTTGGGATCCAAGAGACCCAGTACTTC. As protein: CASSLVGIQETQYF.

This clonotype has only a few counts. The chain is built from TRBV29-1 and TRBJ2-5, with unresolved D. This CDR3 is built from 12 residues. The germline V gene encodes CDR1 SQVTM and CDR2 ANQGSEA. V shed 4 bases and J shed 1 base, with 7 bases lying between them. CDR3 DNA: TGCAGCGTTGTAAGAGCCCAAGAGACCCAGTACTTC. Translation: CSVVRAQETQYF.

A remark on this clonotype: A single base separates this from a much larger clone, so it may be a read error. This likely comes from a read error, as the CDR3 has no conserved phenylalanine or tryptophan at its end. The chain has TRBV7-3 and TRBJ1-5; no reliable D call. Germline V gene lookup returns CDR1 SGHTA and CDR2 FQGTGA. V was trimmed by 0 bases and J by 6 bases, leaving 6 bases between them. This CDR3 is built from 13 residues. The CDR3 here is CASSLTHGQPQHC. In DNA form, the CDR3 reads TGTGCCAGCAGCTTAACCCACGGTCAGCCCCAGCATTGT.

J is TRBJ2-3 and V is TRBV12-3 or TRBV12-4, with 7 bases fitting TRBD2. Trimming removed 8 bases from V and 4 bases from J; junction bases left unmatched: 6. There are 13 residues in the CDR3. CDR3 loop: CASGAGVADTQYF. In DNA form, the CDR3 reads TGTGCCAGCGGGGCGGGAGTTGCAGATACGCAGTATTTT.

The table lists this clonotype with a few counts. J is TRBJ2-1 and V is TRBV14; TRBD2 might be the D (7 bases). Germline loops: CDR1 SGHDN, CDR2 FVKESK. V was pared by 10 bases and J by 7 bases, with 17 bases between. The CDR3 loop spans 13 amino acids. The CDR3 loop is CATAGDNLNEQFF. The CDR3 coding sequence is TGTGCCACCGCGGGGGACAACTTAAATGAGCAGTTCTTC.

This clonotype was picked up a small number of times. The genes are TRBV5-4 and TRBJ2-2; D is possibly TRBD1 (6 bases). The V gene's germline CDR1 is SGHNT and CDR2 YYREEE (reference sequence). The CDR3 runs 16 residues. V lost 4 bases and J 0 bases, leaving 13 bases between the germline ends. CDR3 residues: CASSTRAGANTGELFF. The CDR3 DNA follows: TGTGCCAGCAGCACTAGGGCAGGGGCGAACACCGGGGAGCTGTTTTTT.

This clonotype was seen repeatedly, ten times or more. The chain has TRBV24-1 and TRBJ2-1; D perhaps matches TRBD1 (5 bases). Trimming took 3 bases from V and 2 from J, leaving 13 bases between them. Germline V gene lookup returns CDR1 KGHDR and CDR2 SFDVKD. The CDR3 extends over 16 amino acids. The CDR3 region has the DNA TGTGCCACCAGTGATCGGACACCCGGAGCCTACAATGAGCAGTTCTTC. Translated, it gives CATSDRTPGAYNEQFF.

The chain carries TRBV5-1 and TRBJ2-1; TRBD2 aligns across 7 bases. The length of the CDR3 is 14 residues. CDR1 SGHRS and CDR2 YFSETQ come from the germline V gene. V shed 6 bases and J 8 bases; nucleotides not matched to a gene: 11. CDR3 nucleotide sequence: TGCGCCAGCACCTGGGGGGGGAGAGGCTATGAGCAGTTCTTC. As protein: CASTWGGRGYEQFF.

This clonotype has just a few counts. The CDR3 sequence is CASRTAGEDSPLHF. The DNA of the CDR3 is TGCGCCAGTAGGACAGCGGGCGAGGATTCACCCCTCCACTTT. The rearrangement joins TRBV5-1 to TRBJ1-6, with D maybe TRBD1 (6 bases). CDR1 and CDR2 from the germline V gene are SGHRS and YFSETQ. V was clipped by 8 bases and J by 8 bases, with 17 bases between them. This CDR3 has 14 residues. Complete variable domain (other parts from reference TRBV5-1 and TRBJ1-6): KAGVTQTPRYLIKTRGQQVTLSCSPISGHRSVSWYQQTPGQGLQFLFEYFSETQRNKGNFPGRFSGRQFSNSRSEMNVSTLELGDSALYLCASRTAGEDSPLHFGNGTRLTVT.

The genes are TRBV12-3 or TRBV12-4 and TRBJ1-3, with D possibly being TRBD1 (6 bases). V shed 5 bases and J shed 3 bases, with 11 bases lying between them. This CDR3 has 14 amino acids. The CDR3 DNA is TGTGCCAGCAGTCCACAGGGACTTGGAAACACCATATATTTT. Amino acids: CASSPQGLGNTIYF.

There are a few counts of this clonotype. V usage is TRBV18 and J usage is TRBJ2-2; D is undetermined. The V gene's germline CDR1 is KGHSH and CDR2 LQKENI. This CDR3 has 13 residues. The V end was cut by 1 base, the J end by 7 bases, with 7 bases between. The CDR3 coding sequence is TGTGCCAGCTCACCACAACCGAACGGGGAGCTGTTTTTT. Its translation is CASSPQPNGELFF.

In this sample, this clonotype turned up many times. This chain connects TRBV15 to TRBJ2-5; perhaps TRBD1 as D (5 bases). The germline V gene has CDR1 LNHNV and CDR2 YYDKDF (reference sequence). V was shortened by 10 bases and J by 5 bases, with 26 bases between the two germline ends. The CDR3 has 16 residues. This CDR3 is CAIRAWSPGLGETQYF. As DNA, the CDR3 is TGTGCCATCAGAGCTTGGTCTCCAGGGCTAGGGGAGACCCAGTACTTC.

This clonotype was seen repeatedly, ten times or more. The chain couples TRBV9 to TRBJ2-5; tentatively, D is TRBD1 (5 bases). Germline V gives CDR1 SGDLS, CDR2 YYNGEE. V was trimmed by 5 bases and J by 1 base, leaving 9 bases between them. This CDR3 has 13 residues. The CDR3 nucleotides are TGTGCCAGCAGTACCACAGGCCAAGAGACCCAGTACTTC. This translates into CASSTTGQETQYF.

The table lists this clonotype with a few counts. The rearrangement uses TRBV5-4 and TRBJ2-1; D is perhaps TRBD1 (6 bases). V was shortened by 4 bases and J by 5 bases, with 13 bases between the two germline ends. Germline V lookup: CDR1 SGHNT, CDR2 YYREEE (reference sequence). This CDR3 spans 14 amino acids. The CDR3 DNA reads TGTGCCAGCAGCCCCCTCCAGGGGCACAATGAGCAGTTCTTC. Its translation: CASSPLQGHNEQFF.

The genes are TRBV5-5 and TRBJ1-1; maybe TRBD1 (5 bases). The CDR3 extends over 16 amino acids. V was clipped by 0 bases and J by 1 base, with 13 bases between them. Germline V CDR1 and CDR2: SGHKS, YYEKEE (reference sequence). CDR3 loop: CASSLVGAGGNTEAFF. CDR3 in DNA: TGTGCCAGCAGCTTGGTAGGGGCGGGGGGGAACACTGAAGCTTTCTTT.

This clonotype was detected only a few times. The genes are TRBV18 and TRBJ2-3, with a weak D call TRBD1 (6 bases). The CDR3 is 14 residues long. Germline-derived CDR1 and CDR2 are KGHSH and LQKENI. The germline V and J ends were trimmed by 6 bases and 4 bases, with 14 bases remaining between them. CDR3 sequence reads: CASSPYGQPDTQYF. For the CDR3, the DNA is TGTGCCAGCTCGCCTTATGGACAGCCAGATACGCAGTATTTT.

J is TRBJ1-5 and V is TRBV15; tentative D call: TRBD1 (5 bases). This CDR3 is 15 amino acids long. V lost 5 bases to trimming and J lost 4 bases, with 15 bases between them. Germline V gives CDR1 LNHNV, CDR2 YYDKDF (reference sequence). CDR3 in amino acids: CATSPLRGVNQPQHF. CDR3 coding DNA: TGTGCCACCAGCCCCCTCCGGGGGGTTAATCAGCCCCAGCATTTT.

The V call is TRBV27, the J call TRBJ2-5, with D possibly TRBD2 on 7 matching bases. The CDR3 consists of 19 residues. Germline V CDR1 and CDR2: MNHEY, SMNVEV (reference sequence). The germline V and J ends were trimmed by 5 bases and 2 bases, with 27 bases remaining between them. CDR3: CASSPTGMGLGRDQETQYF. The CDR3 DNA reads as TGTGCCAGCAGTCCTACAGGGATGGGATTAGGGAGGGATCAAGAGACCCAGTACTTC.

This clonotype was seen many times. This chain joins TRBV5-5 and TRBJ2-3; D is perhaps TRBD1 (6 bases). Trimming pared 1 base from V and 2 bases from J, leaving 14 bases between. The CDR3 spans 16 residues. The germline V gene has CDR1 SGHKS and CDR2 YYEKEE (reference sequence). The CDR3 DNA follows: TGTGCCAGCAGCTTGTGGGAGACAGGCCTCACAGATACGCAGTATTTT. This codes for CASSLWETGLTDTQYF.

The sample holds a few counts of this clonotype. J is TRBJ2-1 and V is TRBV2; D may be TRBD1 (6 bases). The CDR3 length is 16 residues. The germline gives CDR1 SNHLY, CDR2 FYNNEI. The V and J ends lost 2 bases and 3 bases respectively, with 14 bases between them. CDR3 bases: TGTGCCAGCAGTGAATATATGGGGGCCGACTACAATGAGCAGTTCTTC. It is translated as CASSEYMGADYNEQFF.

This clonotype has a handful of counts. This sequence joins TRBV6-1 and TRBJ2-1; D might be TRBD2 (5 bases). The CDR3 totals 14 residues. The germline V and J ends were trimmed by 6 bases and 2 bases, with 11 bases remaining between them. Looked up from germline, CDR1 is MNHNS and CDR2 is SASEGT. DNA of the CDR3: TGTGCCAGCAGCCAGAGGGCCACCTACAATGAGCAGTTCTTC. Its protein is CASSQRATYNEQFF.

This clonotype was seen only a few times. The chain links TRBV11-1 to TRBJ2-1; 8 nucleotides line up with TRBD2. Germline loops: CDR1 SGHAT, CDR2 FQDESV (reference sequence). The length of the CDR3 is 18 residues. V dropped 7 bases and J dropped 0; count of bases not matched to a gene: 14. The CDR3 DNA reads TGTGCCAGCACCCCAACCCTCGGCGGGGGGATCTCCTACAATGAGCAGTTCTTC. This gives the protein CASTPTLGGGISYNEQFF.

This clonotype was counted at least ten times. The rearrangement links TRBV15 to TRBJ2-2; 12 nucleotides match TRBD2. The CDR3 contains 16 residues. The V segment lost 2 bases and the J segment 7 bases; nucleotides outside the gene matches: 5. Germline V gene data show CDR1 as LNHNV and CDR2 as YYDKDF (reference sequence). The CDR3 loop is CATSRSSGGAFGELFF. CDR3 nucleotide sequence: TGTGCCACCAGCAGATCTAGCGGGGGGGCCTTCGGGGAGCTGTTTTTT. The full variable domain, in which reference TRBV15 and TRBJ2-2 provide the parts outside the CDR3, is DAMVIQNPRYQVTQFGKPVTLSCSQTLNHNVMYWYQQKSSQAPKLLFHYYDKDFNNEADTPDNFQSRRPNTSFCFLDIRSPGLGDTAMYLCATSRSSGGAFGELFFGEGSRLTVL.

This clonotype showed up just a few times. Here the CDR3 DNA reads TGTGCCAGCAGCTTGGATAGCGGGAGCCTCTACGAGCAGTACTTC. This codes for CASSLDSGSLYEQYF. The J gene is TRBJ2-7, the V gene TRBV7-3; 9 bases agree with TRBD2. CDR3 length: 15 amino acids. Losses at the gene ends were 3 bases for V and 3 bases for J; bases not matched to a gene: 6. Germline values: CDR1 SGHTA, CDR2 FQGTGA.